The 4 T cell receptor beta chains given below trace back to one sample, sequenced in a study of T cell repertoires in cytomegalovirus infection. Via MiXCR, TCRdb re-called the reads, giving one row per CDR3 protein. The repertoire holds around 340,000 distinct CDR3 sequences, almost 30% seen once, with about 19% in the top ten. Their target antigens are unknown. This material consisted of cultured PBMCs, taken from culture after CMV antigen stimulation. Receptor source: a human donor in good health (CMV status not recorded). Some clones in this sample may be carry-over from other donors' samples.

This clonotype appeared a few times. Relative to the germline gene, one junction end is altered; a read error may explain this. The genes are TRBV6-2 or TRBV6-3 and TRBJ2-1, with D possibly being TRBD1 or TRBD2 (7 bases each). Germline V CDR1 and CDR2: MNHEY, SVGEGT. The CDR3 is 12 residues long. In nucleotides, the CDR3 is TGTGCCACCCAGGGGGGGGAGGTAAGATCGATCTTC. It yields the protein CATQGGEVRSIF.

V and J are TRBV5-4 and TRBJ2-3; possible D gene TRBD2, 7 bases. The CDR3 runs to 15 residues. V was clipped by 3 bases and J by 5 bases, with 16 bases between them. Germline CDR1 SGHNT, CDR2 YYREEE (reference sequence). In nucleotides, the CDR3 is TGTGCCAGCAGCTCCCGGCAGGGAGGGGGAGATACGCAGTATTTT. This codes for CASSSRQGGGDTQYF.

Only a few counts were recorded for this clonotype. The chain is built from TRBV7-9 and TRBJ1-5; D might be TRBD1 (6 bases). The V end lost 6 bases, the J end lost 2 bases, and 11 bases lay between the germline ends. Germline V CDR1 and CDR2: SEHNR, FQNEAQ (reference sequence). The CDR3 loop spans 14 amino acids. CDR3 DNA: TGTGCCAGCAGTAGAACAGGGCGCAATCAGCCCCAGCATTTT. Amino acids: CASSRTGRNQPQHF.

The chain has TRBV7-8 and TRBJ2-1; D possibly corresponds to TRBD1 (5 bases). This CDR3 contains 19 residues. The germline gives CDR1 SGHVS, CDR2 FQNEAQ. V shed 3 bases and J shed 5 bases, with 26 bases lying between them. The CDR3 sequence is CASSFTSAVGVYRDNEQFF. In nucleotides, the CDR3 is TGTGCCAGCAGCTTTACCTCTGCGGTAGGGGTTTATAGGGACAATGAGCAGTTCTTC.